This T cell receptor (beta chain) derives from a study of T cells in Graves' hyperthyroidism and ophthalmopathy. If no ophthalmopathy progression occurred within 18 months, Graves' hyperthyroidism was stable. Diagnosis of hyperthyroidism was new in patients aged 18 to 65, and its duration was under 2 months. This CDR3 region has 15 residues. Germline V lookup: CDR1 SGHTA, CDR2 FQGNSA. Trimming at V came to 5 bases and at J to 1 base, leaving 5 bases not matched to a gene. RNA transcripts provided the source from which TCR beta CDR3 regions were amplified. TCR CDR3 underwent first-round RT-PCR with the HTBI primer set. TCRdb recomputed calls from the multiplex PCR reads with MiXCR, one row per CDR3 protein. Of some 740,000 distinct CDR3 sequences in the sample, less than 15% were seen once. This clonotype was recorded at least ten times.

V gene TRBV7-2 combines with J gene TRBJ1-1, with 9 bases fitting TRBD1. The sequence came from a woman younger than 30 with Graves' hyperthyroidism. The sample consisted of blood. This chain's CDR3 is CASSPQGARNTEAFF. DNA of the CDR3: TGTGCCAGCAGCCCACAGGGGGCGCGGAACACTGAAGCTTTCTTT.